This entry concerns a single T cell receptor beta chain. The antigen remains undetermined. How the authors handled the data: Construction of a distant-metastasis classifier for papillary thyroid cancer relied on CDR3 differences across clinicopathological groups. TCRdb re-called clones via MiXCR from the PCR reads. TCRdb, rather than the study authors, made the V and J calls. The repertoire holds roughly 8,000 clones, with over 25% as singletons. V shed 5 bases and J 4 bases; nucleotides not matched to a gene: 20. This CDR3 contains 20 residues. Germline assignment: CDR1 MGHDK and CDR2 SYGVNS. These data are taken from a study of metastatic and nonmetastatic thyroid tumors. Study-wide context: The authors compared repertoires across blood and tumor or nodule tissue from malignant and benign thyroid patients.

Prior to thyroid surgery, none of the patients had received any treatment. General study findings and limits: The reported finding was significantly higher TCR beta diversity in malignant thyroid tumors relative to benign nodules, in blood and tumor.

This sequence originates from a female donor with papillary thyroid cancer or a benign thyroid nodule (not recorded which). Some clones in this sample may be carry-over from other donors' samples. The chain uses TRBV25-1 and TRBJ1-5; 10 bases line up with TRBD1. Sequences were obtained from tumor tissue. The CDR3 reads CASSTIVTGTGDLRNQPQHF. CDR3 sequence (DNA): TGTGCCAGCAGTACTATAGTTACCGGGACAGGGGATCTTAGGAATCAGCCCCAGCATTTT.